A single sample is the source of the 7 T cell receptor beta chains below, sequenced in a study of post-analysis software for immune sequencing data. These receptors are not linked to any known antigen. The study's findings and limits: Controls showed lower frequencies than patients for five TRBV segments, and TRBV5-6, TRBV5-1 and TRBV20-1 were among these.

Every TCR beta cDNA library bore unique molecular identifiers. TCRdb processed the PCR reads anew with MiXCR; each CDR3 protein has one entry. Here the sample spans over 300,000 distinct CDR3 sequences, around 37% being singletons. The sequenced material came from blood. The source is a girl aged 10 to 17 with multiple sclerosis.

This clonotype was detected once. V is TRBV28 and J is TRBJ2-3; 7 nucleotides line up with TRBD2. Germline V gene lookup returns CDR1 MDHEN and CDR2 SYDVKM. The V and J ends lost 6 bases and 7 bases, in that order; junction bases with no gene match: 13. The CDR3 is 15 amino acids. The CDR3 loop reads CASRLPGTGGNTQYF. DNA for the CDR3: TGTGCCAGCAGACTCCCTGGCACGGGGGGAAATACGCAGTATTTT.

CDR3 residues: CASSLGFGGGQADTQYF. In DNA form, the CDR3 reads TGTGCCAGCAGCTTAGGCTTCGGGGGGGGCCAGGCTGATACGCAGTATTTT. V and J are TRBV7-6 and TRBJ2-3; 8 nucleotides match TRBD2. Germline CDR1 SGHVS, CDR2 FNYEAQ. V shed 1 base, J shed 6 bases, and the junction held 12 bases outside the gene matches. The CDR3 extends over 17 amino acids.

This sequence joins TRBV7-2 and TRBJ2-3; a weak D match, TRBD1 (5 bases). The V gene lost 1 base and the J gene lost 3 bases, with 11 bases spanning the gap. The CDR3 is 15 amino acids. Germline lookup yields CDR1 SGHTA and CDR2 FQGNSA. The CDR3, as DNA: TGTGCCAGCAGCTTAGAAGGGGCCCGGACAGATACGCAGTATTTT. Its protein product is CASSLEGARTDTQYF.

The chain links TRBV16 to TRBJ1-4; D is undetermined. V lost 4 bases and J 0 bases, leaving 12 bases between the germline ends. Germline V lookup: CDR1 KGHSY, CDR2 FQNENV. This CDR3 has 16 amino acids. The CDR3 DNA follows: TGTGCCAGCAGCCTCAACTCACCAGCAACTAATGAAAAACTGTTTTTT. Protein product: CASSLNSPATNEKLFF.

This clonotype was seen a handful of times. One end of the junction is discordant with germline, which a read error may explain. The V call is TRBV5-1, the J call TRBJ2-7; maybe TRBD2 (6 bases). This CDR3 is 13 amino acids long. Germline V gene lookup returns CDR1 SGHRS and CDR2 YFSETQ. The CDR3 spells CASSLEGRYEQYF. The DNA of the CDR3 is TGTGCCAGCAGTTTAGAGGGGAGGTACGAGCAGTACTTC.

The chain has TRBV7-2 and TRBJ2-3, with D unclear. This CDR3 contains 12 residues. V was shortened by 4 bases and J by 6 bases, with 8 bases between the two germline ends. The germline V gene encodes CDR1 SGHTA and CDR2 FQGNSA. CDR3 in DNA: TGTGCCAGCAGCTATAGTAGCGATACGCAGTATTTT. Translated: CASSYSSDTQYF.

CDR3 sequence (DNA): TGCGCCAGCAGGTTCTCGGATACGCAGTATTTT. Translating it yields CASRFSDTQYF. The chain combines TRBV5-1 with TRBJ2-3; D unclear. V lost 5 bases to trimming and J lost 6 bases, with 7 bases between them. The germline gives CDR1 SGHRS, CDR2 YFSETQ. This CDR3 has 11 residues. The whole variable domain, filled in from reference TRBV5-1 and TRBJ2-3, reads KAGVTQTPRYLIKTRGQQVTLSCSPISGHRSVSWYQQTPGQGLQFLFEYFSETQRNKGNFPGRFSGRQFSNSRSEMNVSTLELGDSALYLCASRFSDTQYFGPGTRLTVL.